This note documents a single TCR beta chain sequence. What it recognizes is unknown. These data are taken from a study of cytomegalovirus exposure and HLA in healthy donors. Per the germline V gene, CDR1 is SGDLS and CDR2 is YYNGEE. The V end lost 2 bases, the J end lost 6 bases, and 17 bases lay between the germline ends. CDR3 size: 15 residues. 60 Vbeta and 13 Jbeta primers were used in PCR. Libraries were prepared by immunoSEQ multiplex PCR; TCRdb keeps only in-frame clonotypes and omits some of them. The sample has about 160,000 clones, 84% seen once; the top ten hold 1.9%. General study points: Later on, a genetic analysis was performed. It linked a missense variant in DCLRE1C with V- and J-gene trimming of TCR beta. Earlier findings revealed that most TCR beta V segments proved productive either about 90% or about 30% of the time.

Material for sequencing was PBMCs. This sequence originates from a young man in good health and CMV-seronegative. The rearrangement uses TRBV9 and TRBJ1-1; D might be TRBD1 (6 bases). The CDR3 reads CASSVSGGASAEAFF. The CDR3 coding sequence is TGTGCCAGCAGCGTGAGCGGGGGGGCATCGGCTGAAGCTTTCTTT.